The rows below give T cell receptor beta chains drawn from one sample of a study of T cell responses to AZD1222 COVID-19 vaccine. Clones were sequenced by immunoSEQ multiplex PCR, and TCRdb holds only the in-frame ones, with some missing. This table holds 90,000 to 150,000 clones, roughly 89% found once. Here the sequenced sample was peripheral blood, taken on day 0 of AZD1222 vaccination. These receptors all come from an adult in good health. The CDR3 runs from the conserved cysteine through the conserved F or W. D genes are given only for firm matches. Size is omitted from some rows. Given values are once, few, many or a class for expanded clones.

J gene	clone size	V gene	D gene	CDR3 DNA	CDR3 protein
TRBJ2-7	.	TRBV6-2/TRBV6-3	.	TGTGCCAGCAGTACGACTAGATCTACCTACGAGCAGTACTTC	CASSTTRSTYEQYF
TRBJ1-5	.	TRBV20-1	.	TGCAGTGCTAGTGACGCGATGGGAGGCGGTAGCAATCAGCCCCAGCATTTT	CSASDAMGGGSNQPQHF
TRBJ1-1	.	TRBV7-2	.	TGTGCCAGCAGCCCGAAGGCTGAAGCTTTCTTT	CASSPKAEAFF
TRBJ2-6	.	TRBV7-2	TRBD2	TGTGCCAGCAGCCCGAGGACTAGCCCCTGGACTGGGGCCAACGTCCTGACTTTC	CASSPRTSPWTGANVLTF
TRBJ2-1	.	TRBV20-1	.	TGCAGTGCCCGCTTTGAGGGTGAGCAGTTCTTC	CSARFEGEQFF
TRBJ1-1	.	TRBV19	TRBD1	TGTGCCAGTATTAGGGGGCCGGGGACTGAAGCTTTCTTT	CASIRGPGTEAFF
TRBJ2-3	once	TRBV2	.	TGTGCCAGCAGTGTAGGGACTGGATTCACAGATACGCAGTATTTT	CASSVGTGFTDTQYF
TRBJ2-7	few	TRBV11-3	TRBD1	TGTGCCAGCAGCTTAGGGACAGGGGAGTACGAGCAGTACTTC	CASSLGTGEYEQYF
TRBJ2-1	.	TRBV7-2	TRBD2	TGTGCCAGCAGCACCGGACTAGCGGGAGCGGGGAGAAACAATGAGCAGTTCTTC	CASSTGLAGAGRNNEQFF
TRBJ2-1	few	TRBV7-8	TRBD2	TGTGCCAGCAGCGGGAGACTAGCGGGAATCTCCTACAATGAGCAGTTCTTC	CASSGRLAGISYNEQFF
TRBJ2-3	.	TRBV6-1	TRBD2	TGTGCCAGCAGTGTGCTTACCCGACTAGCGGGAGGCGCTAGCACAGATACGCAGTATTTT	CASSVLTRLAGGASTDTQYF
TRBJ2-3	.	TRBV19	.	TGTGCCAGTCGCCTCAGGAGCACAGATACGCAGTATTTT	CASRLRSTDTQYF
TRBJ1-1	.	TRBV28	TRBD1	TGTGCCAGCAGTTTAGGCAGGGGGGATACTGAAGCTTTCTTT	CASSLGRGDTEAFF
TRBJ2-7	.	TRBV11-2	.	TGTGCCAGCAGCGCGACAGGTTCCGAGCAGTACTTC	CASSATGSEQYF
TRBJ1-3	.	TRBV18	.	TGTGCCAGCGGTGGAACAGACCCTGGAAACACCATATATTTT	CASGGTDPGNTIYF
TRBJ1-2	.	TRBV5-8	.	TGTGCCAGCAGCCGGACTAACTATGGCTACACCTTC	CASSRTNYGYTF
TRBJ2-7	once	TRBV27	.	TGTGCCAGCAGTTCCCCTCTGCGGTGGACCTACGAGCAGTACTTC	CASSSPLRWTYEQYF
TRBJ2-1	.	TRBV27	TRBD2	TGTGCCAGCAGTTTATTGCCCCCAACGGGAGGGCCGAGTGAGCAGTTCTTC	CASSLLPPTGGPSEQFF
TRBJ2-7	.	TRBV11-2	.	TGTGCCAGCAGCAGGGACATTTTTGGGGTCTACGAGCAGTACTTC	CASSRDIFGVYEQYF
TRBJ2-5	.	TRBV19	TRBD1	TGTGCCAGTAGTATAGATCGGACAGGGTGGGAGACCCAGTACTTC	CASSIDRTGWETQYF
TRBJ1-5	.	TRBV28	.	TGTGCCAGCAGTTCCGATGGGGAAAAGGGTCAGCCCCAGCATTTT	CASSSDGEKGQPQHF
TRBJ1-6	.	TRBV7-9	.	TGTGCCAGCAGCTTATTGGGGGCAAGGAATTCACCCCTCCACTTT	CASSLLGARNSPLHF
TRBJ2-7	.	TRBV21-1	.	TGTGCCAGCAGCAAAGAGCAGGGGGCAAGAGACGAGCAGTACTTC	CASSKEQGARDEQYF
TRBJ2-7	.	TRBV6-6	TRBD1	TGTGCCAGCAGTTTGATGGGACAGGGCTACGAGCAGTACTTC	CASSLMGQGYEQYF
TRBJ2-1	.	TRBV7-2	TRBD2	TGTGCCAGCAGCTTACTCGCGGGGGTCAATGAGCAGTTCTTC	CASSLLAGVNEQFF
TRBJ2-2	.	TRBV6-5	.	TGTGCCAGCAGTCTAACAAGGAACACCGGGGAGCTGTTTTTT	CASSLTRNTGELFF
TRBJ2-1	.	TRBV9	TRBD2	TGTGCCAGCAGCGTCAGCGGGAGGGCCCTTGAGCAGTTCTTC	CASSVSGRALEQFF
TRBJ2-3	.	TRBV29-1	.	TGCAGCGGGGTAGGGATGCGGACTAGCACAGATACGCAGTATTTT	CSGVGMRTSTDTQYF
TRBJ2-7	once	TRBV2	.	TGTGCCAGCAGTGGGGCTAGGAATGACGAGCAGTACTTC	CASSGARNDEQYF
TRBJ2-5	.	TRBV19	.	TGTGCCACCACAGGACAGCATTACCTTCAAGAGACCCAGTACTTC	CATTGQHYLQETQYF
TRBJ2-7	.	TRBV5-8	TRBD1	TGTGCCAGCAGCGTGACAGGGCTCTCAGCCGAGCAGTACTTC	CASSVTGLSAEQYF
TRBJ1-6	.	TRBV18	.	TGTGCCAGCTCACCAGAGAACAGGGATATCTCACCCCTCCACTTT	CASSPENRDISPLHF
TRBJ2-6	.	TRBV9	.	TGTGCCAGCAGCGGGGCCACAAGGTCTGGGGCCAACGTCCTGACTTTC	CASSGATRSGANVLTF
TRBJ1-5	.	TRBV4-1	TRBD1	TGCGCCAGCAGCCAGGGGGGGACAGGGATGGGCAATCAGCCCCAGCATTTT	CASSQGGTGMGNQPQHF
TRBJ1-5	.	TRBV2	TRBD1	TGTGCCAGCAGTGAACGACAGGGGGTGTATCAGCCCCAGCATTTT	CASSERQGVYQPQHF
TRBJ2-1	.	TRBV9	TRBD1	TGTGCCAGCAGCCTCGGGACAGAGCCAAACGCCCAGCAGTTCTTC	CASSLGTEPNAQQFF
TRBJ1-1	.	TRBV10-3	.	TGTGCCATCAGTGAGCCAGGGAAAAACACTGAAGCTTTCTTT	CAISEPGKNTEAFF
TRBJ2-3	.	TRBV7-3	TRBD2	TGTGCCAGCAGCCCCCTGGGTACTAGCGGGAACACAGATACGCAGTATTTT	CASSPLGTSGNTDTQYF
TRBJ1-5	.	TRBV6-2/TRBV6-3	.	TGTGCCAGCAGTTACTCGAAACGGGACTCCAGCGGCTATAGCAATCAGCCCCAGCATTTT	CASSYSKRDSSGYSNQPQHF
TRBJ2-1	.	TRBV11-2	.	TGTGCCAGCAGCTTAGTAGCCGGTAGCTCCTACAATGAGCAGTTCTTC	CASSLVAGSSYNEQFF
TRBJ2-3	.	TRBV5-1	.	TGCGCCAGCGCGACTAGTAGTGGAGATACGCAGTATTTT	CASATSSGDTQYF
TRBJ2-7	.	TRBV3-1/TRBV3-2	.	TGTGCCAGCAGCCAAGGTAAGGGGATACACGAGCAGTACTTC	CASSQGKGIHEQYF
TRBJ2-2	.	TRBV5-1	.	TGCGCCAGCAGCCCATACCCTCAGGGCCCCGGGGAGCTGTTTTTT	CASSPYPQGPGELFF
TRBJ1-1	.	TRBV5-5	.	TGTGCCAGCAGCTTGATGGTTAACACTGAAGCTTTCTTT	CASSLMVNTEAFF
TRBJ2-5	.	TRBV7-8	TRBD2	TGTGCCAGCAGCCCCTCTGCCGGGAGGGAAGAGACCCAGTACTTC	CASSPSAGREETQYF
TRBJ1-6	.	TRBV9	TRBD1	TGTGCCAGCAGCGCGGGGACAGGGGGCTTTTCACCCCTCCACTTT	CASSAGTGGFSPLHF
TRBJ2-5	.	TRBV5-4	.	TGTGCCAGCAGCTTGTTCCAGGGAAGGGGCGGAGGGGAGACCCAGTACTTC	CASSLFQGRGGGETQYF
TRBJ1-2	.	TRBV5-4	TRBD1	TGTGCCAGCAGCTTTGGGACAGAAAACTATGGCTACACCTTC	CASSFGTENYGYTF
TRBJ2-3	once	TRBV11-2	.	TGTGCCAGCAGAGCGCTAGCGACAGATACGCAGTATTTT	CASRALATDTQYF
TRBJ2-2	.	TRBV6-2/TRBV6-3	.	TGTGCCAGCAGTCTCCTGTCCAGGGAGGGGGAGCTGTTTTTT	CASSLLSREGELFF
TRBJ2-3	.	TRBV28	.	TGTGCCAGCAGTCCCTACACAGATACGCAGTATTTT	CASSPYTDTQYF